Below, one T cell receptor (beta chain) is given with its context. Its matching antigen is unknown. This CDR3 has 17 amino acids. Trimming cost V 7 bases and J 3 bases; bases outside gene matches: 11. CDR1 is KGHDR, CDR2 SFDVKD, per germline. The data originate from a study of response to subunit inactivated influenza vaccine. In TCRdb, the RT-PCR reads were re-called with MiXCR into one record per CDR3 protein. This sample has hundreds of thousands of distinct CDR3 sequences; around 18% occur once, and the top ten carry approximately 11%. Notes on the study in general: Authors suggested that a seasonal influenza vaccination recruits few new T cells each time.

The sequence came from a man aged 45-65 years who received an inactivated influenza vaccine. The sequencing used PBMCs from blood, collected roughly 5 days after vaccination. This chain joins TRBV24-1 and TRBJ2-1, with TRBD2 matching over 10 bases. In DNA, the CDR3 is TGTGCCACCAGCCCGGCTAGCGGGAGAATAAACTACAATGAGCAGTTCTTC. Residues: CATSPASGRINYNEQFF.